A selection of T cell receptor beta chains follows, all from one sample in a study of T-cell reconstitution after alpha-beta-depleted transplantation in children. TCRdb recomputed calls from the PCR reads with MiXCR, one row per CDR3 protein. The table lists over 200,000 distinct CDR3 sequences, approximately 10% of them singletons. Sequencing was performed on PBMCs from the stem cell graft donor, taken from the stem cell graft. These receptors were obtained from a human donor who donated a stem cell graft to a child with acute lymphoblastic leukemia. Each CDR3 is given with its conserved first and last residue. A D gene is named only where the DNA matches it firmly. A row's size may be missing; if present it is once, few, many or a size class.

>TRBV27|few|TRBJ2-1|NA
CASSFSSSVRNEQFF
TGTGCCAGCAGTTTCTCTTCTAGCGTGCGGAATGAGCAGTTCTTC
>TRBV2|few|TRBJ1-5|NA
CASREVRSNQPQHF
TGTGCCAGCCGTGAGGTACGGAGCAATCAGCCCCAGCATTTT
>TRBV6-2/TRBV6-3|few|TRBJ2-7|NA
CASRTPTGPHSYEQYF
TGTGCCAGCAGAACACCCACAGGGCCCCACTCCTACGAGCAGTACTTC
>TRBV27|few|TRBJ2-7|NA
CASSTHRDPSYEQYF
TGTGCCAGCAGTACACACAGGGACCCCTCCTACGAGCAGTACTTC
>TRBV10-1|NA|TRBJ2-1|TRBD1
CASSEDPGQGIGDEQFF
TGCGCCAGCAGTGAGGATCCGGGACAGGGGATAGGGGATGAGCAGTTCTTC
>TRBV5-1|many|TRBJ2-1|TRBD2
CASSSLAGYYNEQFF
TGCGCCAGCAGTTCACTAGCGGGGTACTACAATGAGCAGTTCTTC
>TRBV14|medium-sized|TRBJ2-1|NA
CASSQVGRGNEQFF
TGTGCCAGCAGCCAAGTAGGTCGCGGGAATGAGCAGTTCTTC
>TRBV5-1|few|TRBJ2-6|NA
CASSLAPSSGANVLTF
TGCGCCAGCAGCTTGGCTCCGTCCTCTGGGGCCAACGTCCTGACTTTC
>TRBV7-6|many|TRBJ2-2|TRBD1
CASWPGQGNTGELFF
TGTGCCAGCTGGCCGGGACAGGGAAACACCGGGGAGCTGTTTTTT
>TRBV6-5|many|TRBJ1-2|TRBD1
CASSYSGQGAWGYTF
TGTGCCAGCAGTTACTCAGGACAGGGGGCTTGGGGCTACACCTTC
>TRBV12-3/TRBV12-4|few|TRBJ1-4|TRBD1
CASSFLDQGGKLFF
TGTGCCAGCAGTTTTTTGGATCAGGGGGGAAAACTGTTTTTT
>TRBV7-2|many|TRBJ2-3|TRBD1
CASSPQTGGVDTQYF
TGTGCCAGCAGCCCCCAGACAGGGGGTGTAGATACGCAGTATTTT
>TRBV6-5|many|TRBJ2-6|NA
CASSYEGVGPSGANVLTF
TGTGCCAGCAGTTACGAGGGGGTAGGACCCTCTGGGGCCAACGTCCTGACTTTC
>TRBV6-5|few|TRBJ2-5|NA
CASSLVAGSSPQETQYF
TGTGCCAGCAGTTTAGTGGCAGGATCAAGCCCACAAGAGACCCAGTACTTC
>TRBV20-1|few|TRBJ1-3|NA
CSASPRGTWNTIYF
TGCAGTGCTAGCCCCCGGGGGACTTGGAACACCATATATTTT
>TRBV3-1|many|TRBJ1-4|NA
CASSQGGGKLFF
TGTGCCAGCAGCCAAGGAGGGGGAAAACTGTTTTTT
>TRBV6-5|many|TRBJ1-1|TRBD1
CASRPGTGHAFF
TGTGCCAGCAGGCCCGGGACAGGGCATGCTTTCTTT
>TRBV27|NA|TRBJ2-5|NA
CASSAAGETQYF
TGTGCCAGCAGTGCCGCCGGAGAGACCCAGTACTTC
>TRBV7-6|NA|TRBJ2-5|NA
CASSWDPSTSQDRETQYF
TGTGCCAGCAGCTGGGATCCTTCGACGTCTCAGGATAGGGAGACCCAGTACTTC
>TRBV18|many|TRBJ1-1|NA
CASSPSVEGNTEAFF
TGTGCCAGCTCACCATCGGTAGAAGGGAACACTGAAGCTTTCTTT
>TRBV3-1|many|TRBJ1-1|NA
CASTGGGEDTEAFF
TGTGCCAGCACCGGAGGGGGGGAGGACACTGAAGCTTTCTTT
>TRBV25-1|many|TRBJ1-1|NA
CASSEYRGSTEAFF
TGTGCCAGCAGTGAATATCGGGGGAGTACTGAAGCTTTCTTT
>TRBV27|NA|TRBJ1-1|TRBD1
CASSLTGQEKAFF
TGTGCCAGCAGTTTAACCGGACAGGAGAAAGCTTTCTTT
>TRBV9|many|TRBJ1-2|NA
CASSAGRANYGYTF
TGTGCCAGCAGCGCCGGCCGGGCGAACTATGGCTACACCTTC
>TRBV10-2|NA|TRBJ2-5|TRBD2
CASSGTSGVKETQYF
TGCGCCAGCAGTGGTACCAGCGGGGTTAAAGAGACCCAGTACTTC
>TRBV6-1|NA|TRBJ1-2|NA
CAMPEGGSPYGYTF
TGTGCCATGCCAGAGGGGGGGAGCCCCTATGGCTACACCTTC
>TRBV20-1|NA|TRBJ1-4|TRBD1
CSARLIQGVGEKLFF
TGCAGTGCTAGACTTATCCAGGGGGTGGGTGAAAAACTGTTTTTT
>TRBV10-2|many|TRBJ2-2|NA
CASTDIWNTGELFF
TGCGCCAGCACCGACATTTGGAACACCGGGGAGCTGTTTTTT
>TRBV9|NA|TRBJ2-3|TRBD1
CASRGQGVSTDTQYF
TGTGCCAGCAGAGGACAGGGTGTTAGCACAGATACGCAGTATTTT
>TRBV3-1|many|TRBJ2-3|NA
CASSQVLAGRSTDTQYF
TGTGCCAGCAGCCAAGTTCTGGCGGGGAGAAGCACAGATACGCAGTATTTT
>TRBV5-1|NA|TRBJ2-3|NA
CASSHERRDTQYF
TGCGCCAGCAGTCACGAGCGACGGGATACGCAGTATTTT
>TRBV7-2|NA|TRBJ2-3|TRBD2
CASSYSTGGTDTQYF
TGTGCCAGCAGCTATTCCACGGGGGGTACGGATACGCAGTATTTT
>TRBV4-2|many|TRBJ2-5|NA
CASSQSIGETQYF
TGTGCCAGCAGCCAGAGCATCGGCGAGACCCAGTACTTC
>TRBV12-3/TRBV12-4|NA|TRBJ1-2|NA
CASSLAGENYGYTF
TGTGCCAGCAGTTTAGCTGGCGAGAACTATGGCTACACCTTC
>TRBV10-3|many|TRBJ1-4|NA
CAISESQRREKLFF
TGTGCCATCAGTGAGAGCCAGCGTAGGGAAAAACTGTTTTTT
>TRBV7-8|many|TRBJ1-3|NA
CASSSSQGAGNTIYF
TGTGCCAGCAGCTCCTCACAGGGCGCTGGAAACACCATATATTTT
>TRBV4-1|NA|TRBJ2-1|TRBD1
CASSQVGQGATNEQFF
TGCGCCAGCAGCCAAGTCGGACAGGGGGCTACCAATGAGCAGTTCTTC
>TRBV20-1|many|TRBJ2-7|NA
CSAWGPVGEQYF
TGCAGTGCTTGGGGCCCAGTGGGTGAGCAGTACTTC
>TRBV27|many|TRBJ1-6|NA
CASSPATAHSPLHF
TGTGCCAGCAGTCCGGCCACGGCGCATTCACCCCTCCACTTT